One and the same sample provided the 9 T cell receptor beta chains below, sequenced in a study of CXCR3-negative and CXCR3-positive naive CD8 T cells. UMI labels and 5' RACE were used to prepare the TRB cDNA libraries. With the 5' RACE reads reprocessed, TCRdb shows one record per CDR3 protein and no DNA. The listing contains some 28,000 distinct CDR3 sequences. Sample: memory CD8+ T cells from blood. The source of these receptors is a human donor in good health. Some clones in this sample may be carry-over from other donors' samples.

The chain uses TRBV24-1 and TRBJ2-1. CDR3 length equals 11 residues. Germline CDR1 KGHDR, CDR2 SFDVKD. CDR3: CAIGEYNEQFF.

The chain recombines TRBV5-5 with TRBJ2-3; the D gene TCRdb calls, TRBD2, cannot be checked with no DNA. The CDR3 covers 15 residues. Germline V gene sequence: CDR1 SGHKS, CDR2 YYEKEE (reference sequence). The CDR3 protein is CASSSYLAGTDTQYF.

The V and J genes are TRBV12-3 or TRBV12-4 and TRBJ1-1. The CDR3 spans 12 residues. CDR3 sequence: CASSFENTEAFF.

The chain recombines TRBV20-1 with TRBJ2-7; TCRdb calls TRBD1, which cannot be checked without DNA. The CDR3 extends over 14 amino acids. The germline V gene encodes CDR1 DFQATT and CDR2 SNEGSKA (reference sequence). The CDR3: CSAREEGNLYEQYF.

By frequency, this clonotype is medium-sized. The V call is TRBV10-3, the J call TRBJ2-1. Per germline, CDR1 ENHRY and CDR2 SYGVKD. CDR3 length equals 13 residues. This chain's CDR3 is CADPSEAPNEQFF.

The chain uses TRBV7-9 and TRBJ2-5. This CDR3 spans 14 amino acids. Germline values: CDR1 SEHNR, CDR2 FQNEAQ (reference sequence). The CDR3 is CASSLMTSWETQYF. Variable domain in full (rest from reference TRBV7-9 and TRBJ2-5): DTGVSQNPRHKITKRGQNVTFRCDPISEHNRLYWYRQTLGQGPEFLTYFQNEAQLEKSRLLSDRFSAERPKGSFSTLEIQRTEQGDSAMYLCASSLMTSWETQYFGPGTRLLVL.

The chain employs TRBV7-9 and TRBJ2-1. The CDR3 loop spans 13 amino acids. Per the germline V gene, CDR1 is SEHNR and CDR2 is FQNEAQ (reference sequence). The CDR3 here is CASSLWQTNEQFF.

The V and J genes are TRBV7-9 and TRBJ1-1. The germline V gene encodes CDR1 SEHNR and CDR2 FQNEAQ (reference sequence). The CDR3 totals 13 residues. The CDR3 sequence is CASSPTPITEAFF.

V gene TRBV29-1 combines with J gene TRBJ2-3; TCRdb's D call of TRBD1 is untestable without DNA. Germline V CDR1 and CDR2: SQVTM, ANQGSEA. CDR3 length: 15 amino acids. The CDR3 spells CSVDQAGQGVDTQYF.